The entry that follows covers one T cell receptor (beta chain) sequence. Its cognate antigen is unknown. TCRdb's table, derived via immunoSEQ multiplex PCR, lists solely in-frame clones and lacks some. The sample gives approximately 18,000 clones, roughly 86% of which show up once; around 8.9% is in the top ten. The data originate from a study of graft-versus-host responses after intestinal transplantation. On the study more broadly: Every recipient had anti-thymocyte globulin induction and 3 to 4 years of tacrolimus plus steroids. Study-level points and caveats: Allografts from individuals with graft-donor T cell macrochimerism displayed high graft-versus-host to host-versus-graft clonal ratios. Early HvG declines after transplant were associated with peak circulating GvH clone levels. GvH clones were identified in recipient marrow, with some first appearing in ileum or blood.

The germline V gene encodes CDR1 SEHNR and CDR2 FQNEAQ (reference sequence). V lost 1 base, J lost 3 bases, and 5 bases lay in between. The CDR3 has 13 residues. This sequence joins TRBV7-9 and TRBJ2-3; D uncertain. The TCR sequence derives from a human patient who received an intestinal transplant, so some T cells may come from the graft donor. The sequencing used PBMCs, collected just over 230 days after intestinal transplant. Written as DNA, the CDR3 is TGTGCCAGCAGCTTAGTCAGGACAGATACGCAGTATTTT. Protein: CASSLVRTDTQYF.